This T cell receptor beta chain stems from a study of PD-L1 blockade in urothelial cancer. Whole-study context: Blood was tested 3 weeks (second dose) and 6 weeks into treatment. When blood samples were assessed, the median T cell count was around 150,000.

The V gene's germline CDR1 is MNHEY and CDR2 SMNVEV (reference sequence). Trimming cost V 6 bases and J 8 bases, with 8 bases left between them. This CDR3 has 11 amino acids. Described time point: peripheral blood 6 weeks after treatment start. Only in-frame clones appear in the TCRdb table, and some are missing; sequencing was by immunoSEQ multiplex PCR. The data show approximately 83,000 clones, 75% to 90% seen once. The specimen comprised PBMCs, sampled around atezolizumab (anti-PD-L1) treatment. The chain has TRBV27 and TRBJ2-1; D unresolved. This sequence was found in a man between 65 and 85 years old with urothelial cancer. CDR3 loop: CASRYSHEQFF. The CDR3 DNA sequence: TGTGCCAGCAGGTACAGCCATGAGCAGTTCTTC.